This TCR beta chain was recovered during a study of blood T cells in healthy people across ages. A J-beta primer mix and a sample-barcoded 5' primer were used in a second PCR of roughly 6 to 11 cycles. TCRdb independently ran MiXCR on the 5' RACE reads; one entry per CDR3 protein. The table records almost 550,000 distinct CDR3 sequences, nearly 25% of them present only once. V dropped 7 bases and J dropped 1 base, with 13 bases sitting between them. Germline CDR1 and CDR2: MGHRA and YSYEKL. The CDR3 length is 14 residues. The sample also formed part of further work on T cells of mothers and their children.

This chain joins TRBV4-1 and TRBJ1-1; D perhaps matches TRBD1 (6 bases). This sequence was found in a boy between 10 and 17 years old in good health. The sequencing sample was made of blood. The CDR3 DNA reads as TGCGCCAGCAACACCAGGGGAAAGAACACTGAAGCTTTCTTT. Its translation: CASNTRGKNTEAFF.